Listed here are 29 T cell receptor beta chains from one sample, sequenced in a study of T cells after yellow fever vaccination. TCRdb re-called the 5' RACE reads through MiXCR, storing one row per CDR3 protein. Among about 50,000 distinct CDR3 sequences listed, roughly 6.9% were seen once. Material: CD8+ T cells sorted from PBMCs, obtained on the day of the first yellow fever vaccination. The receptor source for this set is a man younger than 35 who received the YFV17D yellow fever vaccine.

This clonotype was observed at least ten times. V is TRBV5-5 and J is TRBJ1-1; possible D gene TRBD1, 6 bases. The V gene's germline CDR1 is SGHKS and CDR2 YYEKEE (reference sequence). Trimming shortened V by 2 bases and J by 5 bases, and 10 bases separated the two germline ends. CDR3 length: 13 residues. The DNA for the CDR3 is TGTGCCAGCAGCTTCCTGACAGGTACTGAAGCTTTCTTT. Translating gives CASSFLTGTEAFF.

In this sample, this clonotype turned up a few times. The rearrangement uses TRBV4-3 and TRBJ1-2, with a tentative D call TRBD1 (5 bases). The germline V gene has CDR1 LGHNA and CDR2 YSLEER. The CDR3 consists of 16 residues. Between the trimmed V and J ends, which lost 0 bases and 4 bases, there was a span of 15 bases. The CDR3 loop is CASSQEMAGRIYGYTF. CDR3 coding DNA: TGCGCCAGCAGCCAAGAAATGGCAGGGAGAATCTATGGCTACACCTTC.

This clonotype was recorded many times. V usage is TRBV7-7 and J usage is TRBJ2-1; D gene uncertain. Looked up from germline, CDR1 is SSHAT and CDR2 is FNYEAQ (reference sequence). Trimming removed 2 bases at V and 6 bases at J, with 8 bases between. This CDR3 has 13 residues. The CDR3 reads CASSLTGINEQFF. As DNA, the CDR3 is TGTGCCAGCAGCTTAACGGGCATCAATGAGCAGTTCTTC.

This clonotype was observed a few times. The chain carries TRBV10-3 and TRBJ2-5; 9 nucleotides line up with TRBD2. This CDR3 comprises 16 residues. Germline CDR1 is ENHRY and CDR2 is SYGVKD. V gave up 0 bases and J gave up 2 bases; unmatched junction bases: 4. The CDR3 protein is CAISESSSGEQETQYF. CDR3 nucleotides: TGTGCCATCAGTGAGTCGTCTAGCGGGGAACAAGAGACCCAGTACTTC.

This clonotype showed up just a few times. J is TRBJ2-2 and V is TRBV5-4, with TRBD1 matching 9 bases. The length of the CDR3 is 15 residues. From germline, CDR1 is SGHNT and CDR2 YYREEE (reference sequence). V gave up 4 bases and J gave up 6 bases; unmatched junction bases: 7. This CDR3 reads CASSPPGQGAGELFF. The CDR3 bases are TGTGCCAGCAGCCCGCCGGGACAGGGAGCCGGGGAGCTGTTTTTT.

The genes are TRBV7-9 and TRBJ2-3; TRBD1 matches at 8 bases. The J segment lost 2 bases and the V segment lost 5 bases, leaving 3 bases of the junction unmatched. The CDR3 is 14 residues long. Per germline, CDR1 SEHNR and CDR2 FQNEAQ (reference sequence). The CDR3 sequence is CASSRTGYTDTQYF. CDR3 nucleotides: TGTGCCAGCAGCCGGACAGGGTACACAGATACGCAGTATTTT.

The rearrangement links TRBV5-5 to TRBJ2-7, with no clear D. The germline CDR1 and CDR2 sequences are SGHKS and YYEKEE (reference sequence). The length of the CDR3 is 15 residues. Trimming removed 5 bases from V and 3 bases from J, with 18 bases in between. Here the CDR3 reads CASSRNGPEFYEQYF. CDR3 bases: TGTGCCAGCAGTCGGAACGGGCCGGAATTCTACGAGCAGTACTTC.

This clonotype has just a few counts. The chain has TRBV7-9 and TRBJ2-3, with 8 bases that match TRBD1. This CDR3 is 15 amino acids long. The germline CDR1 and CDR2 sequences are SEHNR and FQNEAQ (reference sequence). The junction had 6 bases not matched to a gene; V was cut back by 2 bases and J by 5 bases. Here the CDR3 DNA reads TGTGCCAGCAGCTTAATTGGGACAGGAGGAGATACGCAGTATTTT. Translation gives CASSLIGTGGDTQYF.

This clonotype was detected many times. The chain links TRBV7-9 to TRBJ2-1; D is unclear. The CDR3 is made up of 14 amino acids. V gave up 1 base and J gave up 6 bases, with 10 bases separating them. CDR1 is SEHNR, CDR2 FQNEAQ, per germline (reference sequence). CDR3 nucleotide sequence: TGTGCCAGCAGCTTAGTTATAGACCGCAATGAGCAGTTCTTC. It is translated as CASSLVIDRNEQFF.

Ten or more counts support this clonotype. V and J are TRBV7-8 and TRBJ2-3; tentatively, D is TRBD1 (6 bases). The CDR3 length is 17 residues. V dropped 7 bases and J dropped 3 bases, with 23 bases sitting between them. The germline V gene encodes CDR1 SGHVS and CDR2 FQNEAQ. CDR3 loop: CASKPGVADRQTDTQYF. The DNA for the CDR3 is TGTGCCAGCAAACCAGGGGTCGCGGACAGACAAACAGATACGCAGTATTTT. The complete variable domain, with remaining parts taken from reference TRBV7-8 and TRBJ2-3, reads GAGVSQSPRYKVAKRGQDVALRCDPISGHVSLFWYQQALGQGPEFLTYFQNEAQLDKSGLPSDRFFAERPEGSVSTLKIQRTQQEDSAVYLCASKPGVADRQTDTQYFGPGTRLTVL.

V and J are TRBV6-1 and TRBJ2-3; 9 bases align to TRBD1. This CDR3 contains 17 residues. The junction had 12 bases not matched to a gene; V was cut back by 8 bases and J by 0 bases. Germline CDR1 is MNHNS and CDR2 is SASEGT. CDR3 region: CASRDREDFPSTDTQYF. CDR3 nucleotides: TGTGCCAGCCGGGACAGGGAAGATTTTCCGAGCACAGATACGCAGTATTTT.

This clonotype was detected many times. The chain links TRBV12-3 or TRBV12-4 to TRBJ2-2, with D possibly matching TRBD1 (6 bases). V lost 5 bases and J lost 7, with 11 bases in between. The CDR3 contains 13 residues. CDR3 bases: TGTGCCAGCAGTACAGGGCCCAGCGGGGAGCTGTTTTTT. It yields the protein CASSTGPSGELFF.

Many counts were recorded for this clonotype. The chain recombines TRBV24-1 with TRBJ2-7; possible D gene TRBD1, 6 bases. CDR3 length: 13 residues. V shed 9 bases and J shed 5 bases, with 16 bases lying between them. Germline V gene lookup returns CDR1 KGHDR and CDR2 SFDVKD. The CDR3: CATGTGPGDEQYF. As DNA, the CDR3 is TGTGCCACCGGCACAGGGCCAGGGGACGAGCAGTACTTC.

The chain combines TRBV11-2 with TRBJ2-7; the D is unclear. The germline gives CDR1 SGHAT, CDR2 FQNNGV. V was shortened by 1 base and J by 1 base, with 5 bases between the two germline ends. There are 13 residues in the CDR3. The CDR3 protein is CASSLGTSYEQYF. CDR3 nucleotide sequence: TGTGCCAGCAGCTTAGGGACGTCCTACGAGCAGTACTTC.

This chain links TRBV14 with TRBJ1-2; unclear D gene. The CDR3 has 14 residues. Germline V gene data show CDR1 as SGHDN and CDR2 as FVKESK. The germline V and J ends were trimmed by 0 bases and 8 bases, with 13 bases remaining between them. As DNA, the CDR3 is TGTGCCAGCAGCCAAGATACGATACGAGAGGGCTACACCTTC. Translation: CASSQDTIREGYTF.

This clonotype was counted ten times or more. The chain employs TRBV5-1 and TRBJ2-3; D is uncertain. The germline CDR1 and CDR2 sequences are SGHRS and YFSETQ. This CDR3 contains 14 residues. V lost 4 bases and J lost 1, with 10 bases in between. CDR3 loop: CASSDGRGTDTQYF. CDR3 nucleotide sequence: TGCGCCAGCAGCGACGGCCGCGGCACAGATACGCAGTATTTT.

The CDR3: CSARDGTEAFF. The CDR3 nucleotides are TGCAGTGCTAGAGATGGGACTGAAGCTTTCTTT. The V and J genes are TRBV20-1 and TRBJ1-1; D unclear. Per the germline V gene, CDR1 is DFQATT and CDR2 is SNEGSKA (reference sequence). The V gene lost 0 bases and the J gene lost 5 bases, with 4 bases spanning the gap. CDR3 length: 11 amino acids.

At least ten counts were recorded for this clonotype. DNA for the CDR3: TGTGCCAGCAGCTTAGGGGTCGTGGGGAACCAAGAGACCCAGTACTTC. Translated: CASSLGVVGNQETQYF. J is TRBJ2-5 and V is TRBV7-3; D gene uncertain. The CDR3 loop spans 16 amino acids. From germline, CDR1 is SGHTA and CDR2 FQGTGA. Trimming stripped 2 bases from V and 0 bases from J, with 13 bases between.

This clonotype was seen repeatedly, ten times or more. J is TRBJ1-1 and V is TRBV11-2; D is unclear. The germline V gene encodes CDR1 SGHAT and CDR2 FQNNGV. CDR3 length: 16 amino acids. The V end lost 0 bases, the J end lost 6 bases, and 17 bases lay between the germline ends. The CDR3 loop reads CASSLDIILSGSEAFF. Written as DNA, the CDR3 is TGTGCCAGCAGCTTAGACATTATTCTATCGGGATCTGAAGCTTTCTTT.

This clonotype was seen a few times. The chain uses TRBV25-1 and TRBJ1-4; no clear D gene. Germline V gene sequence: CDR1 MGHDK, CDR2 SYGVNS. The CDR3 spans 18 residues. Trimming took off 8 bases at V and 0 bases at J, with 22 bases between the two ends. CDR3 coding DNA: TGTGCCAGCGGCGGGCCCCAAGGACGGGAAGCAACTAATGAAAAACTGTTTTTT. Translated: CASGGPQGREATNEKLFF.

The sample holds a few counts of this clonotype. J is TRBJ1-2 and V is TRBV7-9, with TRBD1 matching over 7 bases. V dropped 8 bases and J dropped 2; count of bases not matched to a gene: 8. From germline, CDR1 is SEHNR and CDR2 FQNEAQ (reference sequence). CDR3 length equals 14 residues. This CDR3 is CASAGGQSNYGYTF. CDR3 bases: TGTGCCAGCGCGGGGGGACAGAGCAACTATGGCTACACCTTC. The variable domain in full, completed from reference TRBV7-9 and TRBJ1-2, reads DTGVSQNPRHKITKRGQNVTFRCDPISEHNRLYWYRQTLGQGPEFLTYFQNEAQLEKSRLLSDRFSAERPKGSFSTLEIQRTEQGDSAMYLCASAGGQSNYGYTFGSGTRLTVV.

This clonotype appeared many times. This sequence joins TRBV20-1 and TRBJ2-3; 10 bases fit TRBD2. With 3 bases clipped from V and 7 bases from J, the junction kept 1 base outside the gene matches. Germline assignment: CDR1 DFQATT and CDR2 SNEGSKA (reference sequence). This CDR3 contains 12 residues. The CDR3 loop reads CSASSGGHTQYF. CDR3 in DNA: TGCAGTGCTAGTAGCGGGGGGCATACGCAGTATTTT.

CDR3 nucleotides: TGTGCCAGCAGCTCTCCGGGGGTAGCGGGGGGAGAAAGAACCGGGGAGCTGTTTTTT. Protein product: CASSSPGVAGGERTGELFF. The gene calls are TRBV7-6 and TRBJ2-2; TRBD2 aligns across 10 bases. The V gene end was trimmed by 4 bases and the J gene end by 5 bases; junction bases not matched to a gene: 16. CDR1 is SGHVS and CDR2 is FNYEAQ in the germline V gene. The CDR3 is 19 amino acids.

This clonotype was observed a handful of times. For the CDR3, the DNA is TGCGCCAGCAGCTCGGGACAGGGCCTGGCCGGGGAGCTGTTTTTT. As protein: CASSSGQGLAGELFF. V usage is TRBV5-1 and J usage is TRBJ2-2; 9 bases line up with TRBD1. The CDR3 covers 15 residues. With 3 bases clipped from V and 6 bases from J, the junction kept 6 bases outside the gene matches. Germline lookup yields CDR1 SGHRS and CDR2 YFSETQ.

Concerning this clonotype itself: It may be a read error: a sequence one base away is much more abundant. The rearrangement uses TRBV2 and TRBJ2-5; no firm D call. The CDR3 is made up of 12 amino acids. Per germline, CDR1 SNHLY and CDR2 FYNNEI. V lost 9 bases to trimming and J lost 1 base, with 9 bases between them. Written as DNA, the CDR3 is TGTGCCAGACAGTCGGGCCAAGAGACCCAGTACTTC. Protein sequence: CARQSGQETQYF.

This clonotype was counted many times. The chain couples TRBV7-9 to TRBJ2-5; TRBD1 aligns across 8 bases. V shed 5 bases and J 5 bases; nucleotides not matched to a gene: 16. The CDR3 runs 17 residues. Germline CDR1 SEHNR, CDR2 FQNEAQ (reference sequence). The CDR3 spells CASSTPPVGQAPETQYF. Here the CDR3 DNA reads TGTGCCAGCAGCACCCCTCCGGTGGGACAGGCCCCTGAGACCCAGTACTTC.

The rearrangement links TRBV20-1 to TRBJ2-1, with 12 nucleotides matching TRBD2. The V and J ends lost 6 bases and 4 bases, in that order; junction bases with no gene match: 16. CDR1 and CDR2 (germline): DFQATT, SNEGSKA (reference sequence). The CDR3 is made up of 18 amino acids. In DNA form, the CDR3 reads TGCAGTGCGGAAGATCTAGCGGGGGGGGACCAAAAGTACAATGAGCAGTTCTTC. It translates to CSAEDLAGGDQKYNEQFF.

This clonotype has at least ten counts. The chain employs TRBV4-1 and TRBJ2-4; D gene unclear. The CDR3 length is 12 residues. V shed 6 bases and J shed 5 bases, with 8 bases lying between them. CDR1 is MGHRA, CDR2 YSYEKL, per germline. CDR3 sequence: CASSSLENIQYF. CDR3 DNA sequence: TGCGCCAGCAGTAGCTTGGAAAACATTCAGTACTTC.

The rearrangement joins TRBV5-1 to TRBJ1-2; possible D gene TRBD1, 6 bases. CDR1 is SGHRS, CDR2 YFSETQ, per germline. Trimming shortened V by 3 bases and J by 9 bases, and 15 bases separated the two germline ends. The CDR3 extends over 13 amino acids. The chain's CDR3 is CASSYRGAMSYTF. The CDR3 bases are TGCGCCAGCAGCTATAGGGGGGCCATGAGCTACACCTTC.